The clone carrying this TCR beta chain was seen ten or more times. No antigen is known for it. The CDR3 runs to 14 residues. The V gene lost 2 bases and the J gene lost 4 bases, with 11 bases spanning the gap. CDR1 and CDR2 (germline): SGHTA, FQGNSA. Amplification targeted TCR beta CDR3 regions from RNA transcripts. The HTBI primer set was used in a first-round RT-PCR of the TCR CDR3. Via MiXCR, TCRdb re-called the multiplex PCR reads, giving one row per CDR3 protein. The sample has 250,000 to 400,000 distinct CDR3 sequences; about an eighth are singletons. The sample is drawn from a study of T cells in Graves' hyperthyroidism and ophthalmopathy. Whole-study findings and limits: Researchers found most expanded thyroid clonotypes above 0.001 in blood as well.

Source material: blood. The source of this sequence is a woman in her thirties or forties with Graves' ophthalmopathy. This sequence joins TRBV7-2 and TRBJ1-2; possibly TRBD1 for D (5 bases). CDR3 protein: CASSLTNGAYGYTF. As DNA, the CDR3 is TGTGCCAGCAGCTTAACCAACGGGGCCTATGGCTACACCTTC. Full variable domain (remainder filled in from reference TRBV7-2 and TRBJ1-2): GAGVSQSPSNKVTEKGKDVELRCDPISGHTALYWYRQSLGQGLEFLIYFQGNSAPDKSGLPSDRFSAERTGGSVSTLTIQRTQQEDSAVYLCASSLTNGAYGYTFGSGTRLTVV.